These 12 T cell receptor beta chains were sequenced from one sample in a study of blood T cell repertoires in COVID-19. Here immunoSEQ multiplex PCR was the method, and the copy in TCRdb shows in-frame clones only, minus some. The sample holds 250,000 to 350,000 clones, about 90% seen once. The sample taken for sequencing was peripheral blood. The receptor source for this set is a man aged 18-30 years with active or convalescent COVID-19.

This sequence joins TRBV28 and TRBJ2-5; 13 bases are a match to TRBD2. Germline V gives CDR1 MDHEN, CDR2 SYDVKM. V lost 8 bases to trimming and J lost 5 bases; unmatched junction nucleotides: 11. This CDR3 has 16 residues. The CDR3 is CASPPGLAGEVETQYF. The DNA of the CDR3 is TGTGCCAGCCCTCCCGGACTAGCGGGAGAGGTGGAGACCCAGTACTTC.

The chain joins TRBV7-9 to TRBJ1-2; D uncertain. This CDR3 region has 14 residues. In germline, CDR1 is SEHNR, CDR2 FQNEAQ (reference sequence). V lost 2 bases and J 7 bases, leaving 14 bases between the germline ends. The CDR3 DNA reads TGTGCCAGCAGCTTAATAGCCCGGGGTGGTGGCTACACCTTC. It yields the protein CASSLIARGGGYTF.

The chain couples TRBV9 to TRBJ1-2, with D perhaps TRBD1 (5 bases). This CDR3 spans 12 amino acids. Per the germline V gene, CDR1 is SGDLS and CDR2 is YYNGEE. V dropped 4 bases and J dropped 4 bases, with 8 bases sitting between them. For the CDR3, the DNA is TGTGCCAGCAGCCAAGACAGCTATGGCTACACCTTC. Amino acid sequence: CASSQDSYGYTF.

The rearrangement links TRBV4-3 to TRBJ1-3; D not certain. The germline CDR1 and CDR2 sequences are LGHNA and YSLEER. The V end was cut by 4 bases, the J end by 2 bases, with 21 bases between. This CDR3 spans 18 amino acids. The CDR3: CASSRSWADGWAGNTIYF. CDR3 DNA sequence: TGCGCCAGCAGCCGATCCTGGGCCGACGGTTGGGCTGGAAACACCATATATTTT.

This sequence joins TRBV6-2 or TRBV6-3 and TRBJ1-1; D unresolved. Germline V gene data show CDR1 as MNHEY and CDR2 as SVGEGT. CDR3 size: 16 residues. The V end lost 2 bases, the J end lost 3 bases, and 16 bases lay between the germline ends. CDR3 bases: TGTGCCAGCAGTTACAGTAGGCACAGACAAGACACTGAAGCTTTCTTT. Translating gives CASSYSRHRQDTEAFF.

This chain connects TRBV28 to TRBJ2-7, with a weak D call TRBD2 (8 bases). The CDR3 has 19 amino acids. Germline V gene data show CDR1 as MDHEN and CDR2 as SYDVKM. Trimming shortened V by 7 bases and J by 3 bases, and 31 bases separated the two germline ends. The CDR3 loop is CASNSGGGGTERELYEQYF. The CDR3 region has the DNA TGTGCCAGCAATTCCGGCGGGGGAGGGACAGAGCGGGAGCTCTACGAGCAGTACTTC.

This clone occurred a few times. CDR3 amino acids: CASSMGTGYGYTF. CDR3 bases: TGTGCCAGTAGTATGGGGACAGGCTATGGCTACACCTTC. The genes are TRBV19 and TRBJ1-2; 8 bases are shared with TRBD1. With V trimmed by 3 bases and J by 4 bases, 1 base remained unmatched. CDR3 size: 13 residues. The V gene's germline CDR1 is LNHDA and CDR2 SQIVND (reference sequence).

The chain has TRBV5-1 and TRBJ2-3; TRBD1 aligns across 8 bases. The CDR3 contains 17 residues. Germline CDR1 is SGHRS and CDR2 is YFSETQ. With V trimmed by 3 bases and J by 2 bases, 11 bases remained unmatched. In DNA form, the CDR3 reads TGCGCCAGCAGCTCTCCCTCAGGGGGCATGTCCACAGATACGCAGTATTTT. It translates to CASSSPSGGMSTDTQYF.

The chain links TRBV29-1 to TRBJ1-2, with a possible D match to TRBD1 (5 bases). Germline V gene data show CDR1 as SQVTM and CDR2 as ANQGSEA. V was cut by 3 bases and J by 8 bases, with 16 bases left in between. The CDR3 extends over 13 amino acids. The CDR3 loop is CSVDSEGTGGYTF. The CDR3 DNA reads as TGCAGCGTTGATTCCGAGGGGACTGGAGGCTACACCTTC.

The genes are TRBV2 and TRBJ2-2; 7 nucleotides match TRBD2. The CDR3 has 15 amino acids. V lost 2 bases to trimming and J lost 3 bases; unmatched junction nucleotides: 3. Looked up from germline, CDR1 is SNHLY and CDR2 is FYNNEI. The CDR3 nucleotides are TGTGCCAGCAGTGAATTGGGAGGGCACACCGGGGAGCTGTTTTTT. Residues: CASSELGGHTGELFF.

CDR3 DNA: TGTGCCAGCAGTGACTCGTATCGTACTACAAAAGAGACCCAGTACTTC. Its translation: CASSDSYRTTKETQYF. The chain is built from TRBV6-4 and TRBJ2-5, with D uncertain. V lost 0 bases and J 3 bases, leaving 14 bases between the germline ends. Looked up from germline, CDR1 is MRHNA and CDR2 is SNTAGT. The CDR3 has 16 amino acids.

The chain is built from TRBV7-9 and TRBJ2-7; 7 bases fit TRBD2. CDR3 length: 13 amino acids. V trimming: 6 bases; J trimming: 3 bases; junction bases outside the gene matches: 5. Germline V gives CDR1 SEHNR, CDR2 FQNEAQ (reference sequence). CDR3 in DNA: TGTGCCAGCAGGCTGCCGGGGGGCTACGAGCAGTACTTC. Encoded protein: CASRLPGGYEQYF.